This TCR beta chain was documented in a study of cytomegalovirus exposure and HLA in healthy donors (dated by TCRdb to the late 2010s). Turning to the overall study: An earlier analysis of roughly 630 of the donors reported approximately 290 Gb of sequence data and more than 90 million unique TCR beta sequences from roughly 200 million T cells. Class I and class II HLA loci were covered by the typing at four-digit resolution. All discovery cohort repertoires had been generated using a single sequencing platform. Alongside the repertoire data, information on donor age, sex, ethnicity and CMV serostatus was compiled. The T cell repertoires of under 750 subjects were profiled by immunosequencing and related to cytomegalovirus serostatus. Because of strong linkage in the cohort, five DR-DQ haplotypes were treated as single units for association and clustering. Besides the first cohort of 666 subjects, a separate validation cohort made up of over a hundred different subjects was used. A later analysis re-analyzed previously published TCR beta repertoires from roughly 600 donors and added high-resolution HLA genotyping to study TCR occurrence patterns. The number of typed donors differed by locus: about 620-640 for A, B, C, DRB1 and DQB1; 522 for DQA1; some 590 for DPA1; and roughly 450 for DPB1. A later genetic analysis used genome-wide SNP genotypes for about 55% of the 666 donors, treating that subset as a discovery cohort. In an earlier analysis of a few hundred of the donors, high-throughput TCR beta sequencing was used to judge whether each TCR beta V gene segment behaved as functional or pseudogenic. Across about 370 genotyped donors of the cohort, an average of approximately 240,000 unique TCR beta nucleotide sequences per donor were sequenced, and roughly a sixth of those sequences were non-productive. An early release covering roughly 600 HLA-typed donors comprised about 310 gigabases of sequencing data and approximately 80 million unique TCR sequences. Of the 398 genotyped donors, around 81% fell in the genetic ancestry cluster associated with self-reported Caucasian donors. The later analysis used no new phenotypic data to find candidate immune exposures, relying instead on TCR beta sequences and their occurrence across donors. The study aimed to test whether signatures of past pathogen exposure could be identified by cataloging public T cell receptors. To predict cytomegalovirus infection status, the study combined high-throughput TCR immunosequencing, statistical association of individual TCRs with disease status, and machine learning. On the study overall, not on this receptor specifically: According to a later genetic analysis, donors in an Asian-associated ancestry cluster had fewer N-insertions in productive TCRs than the approximately 690-donor mean. For the cohort, immune exposure information was limited to CMV serostatus. According to a later analysis, most CMV-associated TCR beta chains appeared to be HLA-restricted, and the HLA associations seemed to be driven largely by CMV exposure. Because some donors lacked HLA typing at each locus, the association tests relied only on the typed subset. Specific HLA alleles were associated with roughly 17,000 TCR beta sequences at a false discovery rate of 0.05 in a later analysis. In both the original and validation cohorts, the classifier was reported to diagnose cytomegalovirus status with high specificity and sensitivity. A further reported finding was that TCR beta sequences accurately predicted the HLA-A and HLA-B alleles for most subjects in the first cohort. The earlier analysis of 450 to 700 of the donors excluded some 15 rarely observed V segments, including chromosome 9 orphons, because counts were too low. According to the authors, the approach could potentially be generalized to other disease states and immunological phenotypes. Across donors, most TCR sequences were observed very rarely, whereas some public TCRs were present in many individuals. V-gene and J-gene trimming of TCR beta chains was associated with a missense DCLRE1C variant in a later genetic analysis, and the association was replicated in an independent cohort. Assigning TCR associations to individual alleles was difficult when HLA alleles, especially DR and DQ, strongly co-occurred. In a later analysis, the rate of TCR association differed among HLA loci, with DRB1 alleles having the most associated TCRs and HLA-C alleles having the fewest. The presence/absence analyses assumed that sequencing depth was roughly uniform across donors, and that assumption may not be true. Correlated functional status among segregating V segments might be attributable to linkage disequilibrium, but an unknown experimental factor could not be ruled out. In an earlier analysis of approximately 600 of the donors, most TCR beta V segments were observed in productive rearrangements about 90% or about 30% of the time, broadly matching IMGT annotations. In this cohort, only TCR beta chains were sequenced, and detectable features were limited by the absence of alpha or paired-chain data. A total of 150 or so TCR beta chains were listed by the study as associated with cytomegalovirus. In vitro tests confirmed that a few of the cytomegalovirus-associated TCR beta chains recognize cytomegalovirus antigens. The sequencing pipeline was judged likely to have produced a cluster of highly shared sequence variants as a technical artifact. A later analysis found that HLA-associated TCR beta chains were more clonally expanded and had lower generation probabilities than equally common non-associated chains. A later analysis reported that several top co-occurrence clusters appeared linked to parvovirus B19, influenza, CMV and Epstein-Barr virus.

The cohort was made up of 650 to 700 healthy bone marrow donors. At the time of sampling, all cohort members were nominally healthy, though unrecorded immune exposures were likely present. The donor tested CMV seropositive and was one of the 289 seropositive cohort members. A peripheral blood sample was collected from each donor, and TCR beta sequencing was performed on peripheral blood mononuclear cells. The Qiagen DNeasy Blood Extraction Kit was used to extract genomic DNA from the blood cell samples. Libraries came from the immunoSEQ multiplex PCR assay. For the multiplex PCR, a mixture combining 60 forward primers for TCR Vbeta segments and 13 reverse primers for TCR Jbeta segments was used. The CDR3 region of rearranged TCR beta genes was amplified from genomic DNA with a multiplex PCR assay. On the Illumina HiSeq System, the amplified TCR beta libraries were sequenced as 87-base-pair reads. The original methods were these. In a later analysis, 80 million or so unique TCR beta chains were counted across the roughly 670 repertoires, and roughly 9.9 million of these chains were shared by at least two donors. To remove PCR and sequencing errors, raw reads were error-corrected and collapsed into unique sequences using a nearest-neighbor algorithm that merged closely related sequences. To assign V, D and J gene segments, CDR3 sequences were aligned to IMGT reference sequences. For a sequence to be retained, a match of at least six nucleotides was required to both a V gene segment and a J gene segment. A rearrangement counted as productive if the CDR3 had no stop codons and remained in frame with V and J, and every other rearrangement counted as non-productive. Following IMGT convention, CDR3 was defined as the stretch from the second conserved V-encoded cysteine up to the conserved J-encoded phenylalanine. In an earlier analysis of around 600 of the donors, sequences lacking an unambiguous match to a single V gene segment were excluded. In an earlier analysis of roughly 600 of the donors, a V segment was called functional when productive rearrangements were above 56.7%, and segregating when the standard deviation between donors exceeded 5%. A statistical classification framework was built for diagnosing cytomegalovirus status from the catalog of TCR beta chain sequences. In a later analysis, TCR nucleotide sequences were compared against IMGT/GENE-DB human TR gene sequences so that V and J genes could be assigned. The TCRdist pipeline was used in a later analysis to assign CDR3 sequences and most-parsimonious VDJ recombination scenarios. A later analysis defined each TCR beta chain by its CDR3 amino acid sequence plus V-gene family, and excluded reads lacking a unique V-gene family. In a later analysis, some 600 highly shared, low-generation-probability nucleotide sequences were removed to address suspected cross-contamination and a sequencing artifact. In a later analysis, a clonal expansion index was calculated for each public chain from normalized within-repertoire ranks of inferred template counts. In a later analysis, generation probabilities were computed with a VDJ recombination model fitted to out-of-frame rearrangements, and the resulting probabilities were checked against IGoR. Hypergeometric tests were used in a later analysis to score TCR-TCR, TCR-HLA and TCR-CMV co-occurrence, with a repertoire-size bias correction applied to the TCR pairs. In a later analysis, false discovery rates were estimated by permuting HLA or CMV assignments 20 times. In a later analysis, co-occurring TCRs were grouped with DBSCAN, and TCRdist sequence similarity was added when clustering was performed within HLA-allele-positive subsets. Repertoires with fewer than 30,000 or more than 120,000 public chains were left out of co-occurrence clustering, as were a handful of repertoires with anomalous nucleotide sharing. Entries here come from immuneACCESS through TCRdb and include only in-frame sequences with V and J called. Some clones fail to appear in such tables; in the studies checked, an unresolved V gene covers under half of the shortfall, and the cause of the remainder is unknown. The D gene and trimming were derived from the DNA, and the V and J assignments and clone size from that table. Within this sample are 100,000 to 150,000 clones, with 60% to 85% of them counted one time only. The ten biggest clones cover 2.7% of the sample.

This clone has only a few counts. Its antigen has not been determined. Base qualities are not at hand, and no much larger clone is one base apart. The sequence was collected from a woman aged 40 to 50 in good health and CMV-seropositive. Sequenced sample: PBMCs.

The bases read TGTGCCAGCAGCTTTTTTGCGGGAGGGAACACCGGGGAGCTGTTTTTT. This sequence encodes CASSFFAGGNTGELFF. The chain uses TRBV7-9 and TRBJ2-2, with 8 central nucleotides matching TRBD2. Looking up the germline V gene (reference sequence) yields CDR1 SEHNR and CDR2 FQNEAQ. The CDR3 starts with the cysteine, ends with the phenylalanine, and has 16 residues. CDR3 DNA only is kept here, 48 bases in frame from base 1. V is pruned by 3 bases and J by 1 base, leaving 4 bases of the junction without a gene match.